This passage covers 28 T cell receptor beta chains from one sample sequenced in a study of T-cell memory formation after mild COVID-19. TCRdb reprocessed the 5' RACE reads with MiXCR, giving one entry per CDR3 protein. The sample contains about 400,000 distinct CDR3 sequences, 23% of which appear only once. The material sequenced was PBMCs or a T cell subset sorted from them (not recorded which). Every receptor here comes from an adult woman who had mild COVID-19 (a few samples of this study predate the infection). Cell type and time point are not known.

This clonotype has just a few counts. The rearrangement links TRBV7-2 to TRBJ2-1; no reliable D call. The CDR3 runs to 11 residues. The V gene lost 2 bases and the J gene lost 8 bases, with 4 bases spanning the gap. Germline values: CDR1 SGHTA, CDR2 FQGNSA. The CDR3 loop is CASSLMYEQFF. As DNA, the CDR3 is TGTGCCAGCAGCTTAATGTATGAGCAGTTCTTC.

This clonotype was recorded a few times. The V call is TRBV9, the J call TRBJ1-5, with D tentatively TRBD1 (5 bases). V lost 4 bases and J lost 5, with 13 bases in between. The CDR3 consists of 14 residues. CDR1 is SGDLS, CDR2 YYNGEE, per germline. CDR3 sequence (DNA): TGTGCCAGCAGCTTGGAGGGGCTCGATCAGCCCCAGCATTTT. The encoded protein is CASSLEGLDQPQHF.

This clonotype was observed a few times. The CDR3 loop is CASSLFGAPGQNTEAFF. Here the CDR3 DNA reads TGTGCCAGCAGTCTTTTTGGCGCCCCGGGTCAGAACACTGAAGCTTTCTTT. The chain links TRBV28 to TRBJ1-1; D gene uncertain. The CDR3 runs 17 residues. Trimming took off 5 bases at V and 1 base at J, with 20 bases between the two ends. The V gene's germline CDR1 is MDHEN and CDR2 SYDVKM.

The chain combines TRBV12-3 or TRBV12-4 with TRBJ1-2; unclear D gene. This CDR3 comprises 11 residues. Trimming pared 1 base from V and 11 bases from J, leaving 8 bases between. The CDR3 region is CASSLERGYTF. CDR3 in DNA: TGTGCCAGCAGTTTAGAACGTGGGTACACCTTC.

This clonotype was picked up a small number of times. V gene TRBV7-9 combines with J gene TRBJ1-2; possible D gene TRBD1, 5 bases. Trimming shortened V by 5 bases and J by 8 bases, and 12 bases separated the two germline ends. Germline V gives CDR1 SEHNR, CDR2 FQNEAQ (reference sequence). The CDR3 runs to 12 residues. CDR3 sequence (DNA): TGTGCCAGCAGCAACCCCGGGGGGGGCTACACCTTC. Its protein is CASSNPGGGYTF. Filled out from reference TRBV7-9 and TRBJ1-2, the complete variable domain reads DTGVSQNPRHKITKRGQNVTFRCDPISEHNRLYWYRQTLGQGPEFLTYFQNEAQLEKSRLLSDRFSAERPKGSFSTLEIQRTEQGDSAMYLCASSNPGGGYTFGSGTRLTVV.

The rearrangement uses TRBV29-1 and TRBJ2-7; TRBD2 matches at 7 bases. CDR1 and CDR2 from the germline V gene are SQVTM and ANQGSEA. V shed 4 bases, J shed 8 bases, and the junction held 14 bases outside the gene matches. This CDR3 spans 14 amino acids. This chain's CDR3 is CSVVGGLGDPKQYF. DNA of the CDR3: TGCAGCGTTGTGGGAGGACTAGGGGACCCGAAGCAGTACTTC.

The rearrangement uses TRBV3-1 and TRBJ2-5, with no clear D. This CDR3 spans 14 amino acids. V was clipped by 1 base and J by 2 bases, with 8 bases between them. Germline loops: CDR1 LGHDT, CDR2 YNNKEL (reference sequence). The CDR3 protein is CASSQGNLQETQYF. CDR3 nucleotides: TGTGCCAGCAGCCAAGGAAACTTACAAGAGACCCAGTACTTC.

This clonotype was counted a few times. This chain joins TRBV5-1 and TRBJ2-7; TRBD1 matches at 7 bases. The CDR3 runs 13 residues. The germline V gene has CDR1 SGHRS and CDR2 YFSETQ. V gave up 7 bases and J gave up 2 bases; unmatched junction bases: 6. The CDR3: CASRRGGTYEQYF. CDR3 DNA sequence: TGCGCCAGCCGGAGAGGGGGCACCTACGAGCAGTACTTC.

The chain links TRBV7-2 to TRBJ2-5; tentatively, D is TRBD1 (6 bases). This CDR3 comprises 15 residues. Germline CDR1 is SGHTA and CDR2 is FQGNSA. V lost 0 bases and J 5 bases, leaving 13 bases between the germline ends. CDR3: CASSLAGTPRETQYF. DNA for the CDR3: TGTGCCAGCAGCTTAGCCGGGACACCCAGGGAGACCCAGTACTTC. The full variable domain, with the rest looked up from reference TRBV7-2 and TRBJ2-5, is GAGVSQSPSNKVTEKGKDVELRCDPISGHTALYWYRQSLGQGLEFLIYFQGNSAPDKSGLPSDRFSAERTGGSVSTLTIQRTQQEDSAVYLCASSLAGTPRETQYFGPGTRLLVL.

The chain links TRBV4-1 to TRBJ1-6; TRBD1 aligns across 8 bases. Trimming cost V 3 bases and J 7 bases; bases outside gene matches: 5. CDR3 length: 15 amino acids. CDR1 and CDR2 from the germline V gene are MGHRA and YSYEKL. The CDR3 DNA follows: TGCGCCAGCAGCCAGGTGACAGGGGTGAATTCACCCCTCCACTTT. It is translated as CASSQVTGVNSPLHF.

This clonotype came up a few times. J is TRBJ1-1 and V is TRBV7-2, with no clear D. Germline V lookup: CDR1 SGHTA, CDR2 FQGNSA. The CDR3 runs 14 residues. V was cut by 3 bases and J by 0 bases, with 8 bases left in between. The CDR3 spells CASSLLIMNTEAFF. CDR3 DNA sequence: TGTGCCAGCAGCTTGCTAATAATGAACACTGAAGCTTTCTTT. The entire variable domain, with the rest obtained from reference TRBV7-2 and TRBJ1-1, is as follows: GAGVSQSPSNKVTEKGKDVELRCDPISGHTALYWYRQSLGQGLEFLIYFQGNSAPDKSGLPSDRFSAERTGGSVSTLTIQRTQQEDSAVYLCASSLLIMNTEAFFGQGTRLTVV.

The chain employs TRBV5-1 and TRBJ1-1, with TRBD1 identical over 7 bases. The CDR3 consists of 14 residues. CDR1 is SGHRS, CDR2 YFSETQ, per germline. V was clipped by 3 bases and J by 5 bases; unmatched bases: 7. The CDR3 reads CASSSGQQGTEAFF. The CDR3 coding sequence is TGCGCCAGCAGCTCCGGTCAACAGGGGACTGAAGCTTTCTTT.

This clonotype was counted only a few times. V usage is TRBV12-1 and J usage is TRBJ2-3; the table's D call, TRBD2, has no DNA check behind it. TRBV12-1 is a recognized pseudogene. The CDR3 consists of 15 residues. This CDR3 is CASSSPTRKGDTQYF. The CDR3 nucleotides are TGTGCCAGCAGCTCCCCTACCCGTAAGGGCGATACGCAGTATTTT.

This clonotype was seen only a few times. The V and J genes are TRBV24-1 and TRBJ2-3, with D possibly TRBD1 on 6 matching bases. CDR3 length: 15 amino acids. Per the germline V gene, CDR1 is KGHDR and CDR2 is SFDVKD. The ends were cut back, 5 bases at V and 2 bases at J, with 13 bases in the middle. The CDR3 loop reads CATSGGQGNTDTQYF. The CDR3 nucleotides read TGTGCCACCAGTGGGGGACAAGGCAACACAGATACGCAGTATTTT.

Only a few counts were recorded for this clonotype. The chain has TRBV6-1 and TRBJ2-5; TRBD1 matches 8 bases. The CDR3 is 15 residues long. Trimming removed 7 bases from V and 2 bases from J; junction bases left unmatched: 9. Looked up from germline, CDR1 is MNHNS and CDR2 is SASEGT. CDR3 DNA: TGTGCCAGCACTACCTACAGGGGGGTTCAAGAGACCCAGTACTTC. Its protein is CASTTYRGVQETQYF.

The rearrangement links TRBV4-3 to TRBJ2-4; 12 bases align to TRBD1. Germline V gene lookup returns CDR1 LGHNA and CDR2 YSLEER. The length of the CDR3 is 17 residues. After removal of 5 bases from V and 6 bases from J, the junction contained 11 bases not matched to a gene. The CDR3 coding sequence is TGCGCCAGCAGCACATTTTCCGGGACAGGGGGCGCAAACATTCAGTACTTC. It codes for CASSTFSGTGGANIQYF.

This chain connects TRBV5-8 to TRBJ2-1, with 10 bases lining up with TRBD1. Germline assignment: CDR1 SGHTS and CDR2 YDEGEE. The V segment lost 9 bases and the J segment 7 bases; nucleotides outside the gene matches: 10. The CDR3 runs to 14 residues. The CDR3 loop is CATTSGTGANEQFF. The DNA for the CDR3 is TGTGCCACCACCTCAGGGACAGGGGCGAATGAGCAGTTCTTC.

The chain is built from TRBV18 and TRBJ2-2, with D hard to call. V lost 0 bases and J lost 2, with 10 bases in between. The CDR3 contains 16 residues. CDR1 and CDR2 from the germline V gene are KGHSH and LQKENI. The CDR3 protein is CASSPPLESNTGELFF. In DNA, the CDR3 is TGTGCCAGCTCACCACCGCTGGAGTCCAACACCGGGGAGCTGTTTTTT.

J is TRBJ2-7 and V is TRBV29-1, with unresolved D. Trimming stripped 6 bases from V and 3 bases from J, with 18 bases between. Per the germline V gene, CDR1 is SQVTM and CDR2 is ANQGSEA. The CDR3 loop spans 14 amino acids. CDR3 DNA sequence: TGCAGCGTGGGAACCGGGTCAGGATTCTACGAGCAGTACTTC. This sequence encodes CSVGTGSGFYEQYF.

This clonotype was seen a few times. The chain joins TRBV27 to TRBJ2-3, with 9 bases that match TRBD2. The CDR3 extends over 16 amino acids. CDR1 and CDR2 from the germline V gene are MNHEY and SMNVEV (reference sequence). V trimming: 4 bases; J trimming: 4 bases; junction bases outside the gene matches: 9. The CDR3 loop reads CASSSVAGAIADTQYF. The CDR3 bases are TGTGCCAGCAGTTCAGTAGCGGGAGCAATTGCAGATACGCAGTATTTT.

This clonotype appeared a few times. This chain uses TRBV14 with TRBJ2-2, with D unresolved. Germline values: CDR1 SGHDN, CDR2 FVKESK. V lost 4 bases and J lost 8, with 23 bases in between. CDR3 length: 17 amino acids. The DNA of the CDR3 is TGTGCCAGCAGCCGAAATTATAACCCCCGCAGGCCGGGGGAGCTGTTTTTT. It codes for CASSRNYNPRRPGELFF.

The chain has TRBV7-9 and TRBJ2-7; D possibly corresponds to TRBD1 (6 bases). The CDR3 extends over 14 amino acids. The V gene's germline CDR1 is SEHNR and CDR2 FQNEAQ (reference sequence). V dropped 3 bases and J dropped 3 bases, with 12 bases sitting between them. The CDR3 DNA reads TGTGCCAGCAGCTTGGGGGCCACGGGCTACGAGCAGTACTTC. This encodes CASSLGATGYEQYF.

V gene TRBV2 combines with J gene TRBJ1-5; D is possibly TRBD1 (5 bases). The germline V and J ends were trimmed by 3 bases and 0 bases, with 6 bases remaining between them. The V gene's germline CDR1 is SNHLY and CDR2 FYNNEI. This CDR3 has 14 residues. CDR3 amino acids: CASSEGDSNQPQHF. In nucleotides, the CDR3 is TGTGCCAGCAGTGAGGGGGATAGCAATCAGCCCCAGCATTTT.

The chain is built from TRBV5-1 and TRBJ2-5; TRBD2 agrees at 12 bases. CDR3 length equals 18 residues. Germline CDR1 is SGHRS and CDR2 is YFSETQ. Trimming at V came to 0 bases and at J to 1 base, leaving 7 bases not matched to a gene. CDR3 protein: CASSLGLAGVFGQETQYF. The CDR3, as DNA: TGCGCCAGCAGCTTGGGACTAGCGGGAGTGTTTGGCCAAGAGACCCAGTACTTC.

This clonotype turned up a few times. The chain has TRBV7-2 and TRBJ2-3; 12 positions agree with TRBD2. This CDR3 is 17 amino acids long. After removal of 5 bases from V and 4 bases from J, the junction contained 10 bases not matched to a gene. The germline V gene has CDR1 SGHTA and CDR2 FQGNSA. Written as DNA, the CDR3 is TGTGCCAGCAGCCCCCGGACTAGCGGGAAGTTTCCAGATACGCAGTATTTT. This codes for CASSPRTSGKFPDTQYF.

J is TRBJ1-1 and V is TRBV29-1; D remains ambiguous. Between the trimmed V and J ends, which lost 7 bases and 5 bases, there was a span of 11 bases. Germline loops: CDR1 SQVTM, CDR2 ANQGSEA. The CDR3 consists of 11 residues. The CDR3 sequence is CSGGMGTEAFF. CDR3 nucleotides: TGCAGCGGAGGTATGGGGACTGAAGCTTTCTTT. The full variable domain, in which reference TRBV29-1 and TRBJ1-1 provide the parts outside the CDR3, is SAVISQKPSRDICQRGTSLTIQCQVDSQVTMMFWYRQQPGQSLTLIATANQGSEATYESGFVIDKFPISRPNLTFSTLTVSNMSPEDSSIYLCSGGMGTEAFFGQGTRLTVV.

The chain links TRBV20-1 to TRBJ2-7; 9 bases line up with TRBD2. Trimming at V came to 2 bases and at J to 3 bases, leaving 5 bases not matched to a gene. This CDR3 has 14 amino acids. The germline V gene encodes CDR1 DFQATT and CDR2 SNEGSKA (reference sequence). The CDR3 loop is CSARLGGGGYEQYF. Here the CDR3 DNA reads TGCAGTGCTAGACTGGGCGGGGGGGGCTACGAGCAGTACTTC.

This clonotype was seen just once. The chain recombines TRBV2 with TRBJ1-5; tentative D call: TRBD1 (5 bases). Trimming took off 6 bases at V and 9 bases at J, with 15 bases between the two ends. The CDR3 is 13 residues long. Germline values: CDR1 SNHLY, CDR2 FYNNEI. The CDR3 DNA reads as TGTGCCAGCAGAAGGGACTCCCCGGGGCCCCAGCATTTT. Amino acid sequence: CASRRDSPGPQHF.